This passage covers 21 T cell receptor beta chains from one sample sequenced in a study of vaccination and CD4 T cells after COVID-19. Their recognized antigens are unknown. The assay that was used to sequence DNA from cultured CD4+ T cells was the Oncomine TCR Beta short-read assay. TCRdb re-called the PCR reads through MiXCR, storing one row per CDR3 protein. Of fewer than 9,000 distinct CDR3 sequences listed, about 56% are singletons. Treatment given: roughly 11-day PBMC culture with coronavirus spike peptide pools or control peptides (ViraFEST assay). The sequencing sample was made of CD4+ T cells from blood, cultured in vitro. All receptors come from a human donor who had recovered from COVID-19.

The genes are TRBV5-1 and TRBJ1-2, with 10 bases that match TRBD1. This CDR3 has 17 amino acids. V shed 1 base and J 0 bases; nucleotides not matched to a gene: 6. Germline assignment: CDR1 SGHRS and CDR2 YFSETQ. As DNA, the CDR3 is TGCGCCAGCAGCTTGACAGCCGGGACAGGGGCTAACTATGGCTACACCTTC. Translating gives CASSLTAGTGANYGYTF.

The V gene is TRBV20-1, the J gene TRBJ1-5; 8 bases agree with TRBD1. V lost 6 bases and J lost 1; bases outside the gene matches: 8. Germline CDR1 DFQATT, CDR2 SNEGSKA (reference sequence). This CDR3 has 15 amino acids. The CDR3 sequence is CSAGTGSWSNQPQHF. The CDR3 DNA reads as TGCAGTGCCGGGACAGGAAGTTGGAGCAATCAGCCCCAGCATTTT.

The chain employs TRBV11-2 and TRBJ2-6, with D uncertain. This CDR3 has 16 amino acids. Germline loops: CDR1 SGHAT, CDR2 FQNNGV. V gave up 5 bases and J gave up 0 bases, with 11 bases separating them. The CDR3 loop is CASSRRLNSGANVLTF. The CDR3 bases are TGTGCCAGCAGCCGTCGACTGAACTCTGGGGCCAACGTCCTGACTTTC. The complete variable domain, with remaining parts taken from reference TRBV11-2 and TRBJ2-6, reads EAGVAQSPRYKIIEKRQSVAFWCNPISGHATLYWYQQILGQGPKLLIQFQNNGVVDDSQLPKDRFSAERLKGVDSTLKIQPAKLEDSAVYLCASSRRLNSGANVLTFGAGSRLTVL.

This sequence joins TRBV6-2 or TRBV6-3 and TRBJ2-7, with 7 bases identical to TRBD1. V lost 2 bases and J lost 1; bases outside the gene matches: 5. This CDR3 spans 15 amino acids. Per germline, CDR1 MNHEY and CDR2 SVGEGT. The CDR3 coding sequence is TGTGCCAGCAGTTACCAGGGACAGCCTTCCTACGAGCAGTACTTC. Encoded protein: CASSYQGQPSYEQYF.

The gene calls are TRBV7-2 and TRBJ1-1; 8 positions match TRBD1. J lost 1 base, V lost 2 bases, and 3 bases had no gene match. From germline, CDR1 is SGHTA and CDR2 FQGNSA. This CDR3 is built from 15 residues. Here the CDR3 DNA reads TGTGCCAGCAGCTTATTAGGACAGGGGAACACTGAAGCTTTCTTT. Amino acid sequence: CASSLLGQGNTEAFF.

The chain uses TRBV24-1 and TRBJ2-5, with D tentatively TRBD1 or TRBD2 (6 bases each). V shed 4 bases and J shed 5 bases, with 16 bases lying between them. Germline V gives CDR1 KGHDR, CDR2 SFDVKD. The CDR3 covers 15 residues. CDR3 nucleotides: TGTGCCACCAGTGACGTCAGGGGAGGAGGGGAGACCCAGTACTTC. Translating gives CATSDVRGGGETQYF.

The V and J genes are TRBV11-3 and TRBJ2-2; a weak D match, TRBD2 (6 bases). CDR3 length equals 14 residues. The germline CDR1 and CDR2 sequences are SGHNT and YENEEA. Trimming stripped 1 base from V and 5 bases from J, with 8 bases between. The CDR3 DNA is TGTGCCAGCAGCTTAGGGGGGAGGACCGGGGAGCTGTTTTTT. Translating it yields CASSLGGRTGELFF. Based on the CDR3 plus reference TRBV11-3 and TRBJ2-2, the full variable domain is EAGVVQSPRYKIIEKKQPVAFWCNPISGHNTLYWYLQNLGQGPELLIRYENEEAVDDSQLPKDRFSAERLKGVDSTLKIQPAELGDSAVYLCASSLGGRTGELFFGEGSRLTVL.

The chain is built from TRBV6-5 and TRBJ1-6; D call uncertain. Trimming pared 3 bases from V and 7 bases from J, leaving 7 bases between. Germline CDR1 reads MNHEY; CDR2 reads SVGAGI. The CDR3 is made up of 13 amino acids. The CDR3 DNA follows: TGTGCCAGCAGTTATGAACAGAATTCACCCCTCCACTTT. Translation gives CASSYEQNSPLHF.

The CDR3 is CASIGQRGYTF. CDR3 in DNA: TGTGCCAGTATTGGTCAGCGGGGCTACACCTTC. V is TRBV19 and J is TRBJ1-2, with unresolved D. The V gene's germline CDR1 is LNHDA and CDR2 SQIVND (reference sequence). Trimming took 7 bases from V and 8 from J, leaving 11 bases between them. This CDR3 comprises 11 residues.

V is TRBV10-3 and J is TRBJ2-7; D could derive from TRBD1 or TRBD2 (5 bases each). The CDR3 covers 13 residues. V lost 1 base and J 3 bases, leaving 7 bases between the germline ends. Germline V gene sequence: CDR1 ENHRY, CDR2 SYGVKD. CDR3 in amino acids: CAISEFGGYEQYF. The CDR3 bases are TGTGCCATCAGTGAGTTTGGGGGCTACGAGCAGTACTTC.

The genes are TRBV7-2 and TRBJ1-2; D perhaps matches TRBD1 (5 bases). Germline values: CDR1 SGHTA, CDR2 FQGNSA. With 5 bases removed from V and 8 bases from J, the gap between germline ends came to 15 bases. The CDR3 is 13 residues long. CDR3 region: CASSPPGTRGYTF. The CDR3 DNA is TGTGCCAGCAGCCCTCCCGGGACTCGGGGCTACACCTTC. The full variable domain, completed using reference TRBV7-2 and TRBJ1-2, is GAGVSQSPSNKVTEKGKDVELRCDPISGHTALYWYRQSLGQGLEFLIYFQGNSAPDKSGLPSDRFSAERTGGSVSTLTIQRTQQEDSAVYLCASSPPGTRGYTFGSGTRLTVV.

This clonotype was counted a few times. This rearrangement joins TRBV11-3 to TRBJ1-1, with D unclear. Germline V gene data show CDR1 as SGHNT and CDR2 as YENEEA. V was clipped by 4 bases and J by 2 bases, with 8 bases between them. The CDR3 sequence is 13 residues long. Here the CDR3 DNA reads TGTGCCAGCAGCTCGCAGGTAAACACTGAAGCTTTCTTT. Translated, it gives CASSSQVNTEAFF.

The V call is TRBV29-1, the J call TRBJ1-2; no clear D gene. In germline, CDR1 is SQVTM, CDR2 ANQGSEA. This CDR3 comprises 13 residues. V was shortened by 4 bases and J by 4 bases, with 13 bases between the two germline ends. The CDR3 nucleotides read TGCAGCGTTGTCGGCACGACTGGCTATGGCTACACCTTC. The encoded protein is CSVVGTTGYGYTF.

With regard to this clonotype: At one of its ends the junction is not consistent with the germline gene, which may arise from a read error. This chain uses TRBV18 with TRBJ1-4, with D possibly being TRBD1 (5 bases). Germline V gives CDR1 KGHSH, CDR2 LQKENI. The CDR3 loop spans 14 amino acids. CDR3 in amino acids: CASSPGSSSEKLFF. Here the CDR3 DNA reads TGCGCCAGCTCACCAGGGTCATCAAGTGAAAAACTGTTTTTT.

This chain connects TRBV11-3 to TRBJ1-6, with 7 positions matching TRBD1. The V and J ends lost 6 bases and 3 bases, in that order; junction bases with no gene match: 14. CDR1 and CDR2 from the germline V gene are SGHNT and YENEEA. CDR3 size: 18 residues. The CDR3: CASSPSTGVPLYNSPLHF. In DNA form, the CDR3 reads TGTGCCAGCAGTCCTTCAACAGGGGTCCCCCTCTATAATTCACCCCTCCACTTT. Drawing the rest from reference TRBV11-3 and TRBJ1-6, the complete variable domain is EAGVVQSPRYKIIEKKQPVAFWCNPISGHNTLYWYLQNLGQGPELLIRYENEEAVDDSQLPKDRFSAERLKGVDSTLKIQPAELGDSAVYLCASSPSTGVPLYNSPLHFGNGTRLTVT.

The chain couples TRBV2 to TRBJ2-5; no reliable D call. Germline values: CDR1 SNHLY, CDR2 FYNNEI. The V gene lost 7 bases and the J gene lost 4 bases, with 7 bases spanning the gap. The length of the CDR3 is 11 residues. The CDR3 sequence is CASTRRETQYF. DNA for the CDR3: TGTGCCAGCACTAGGAGAGAGACCCAGTACTTC.

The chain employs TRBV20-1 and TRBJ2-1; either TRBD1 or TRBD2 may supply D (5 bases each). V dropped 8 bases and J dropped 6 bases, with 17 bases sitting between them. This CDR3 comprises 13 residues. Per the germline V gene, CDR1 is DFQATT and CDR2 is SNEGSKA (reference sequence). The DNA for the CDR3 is TGCAGTCCCCGGGACGGTAGAGTCAATGAGCAGTTCTTC. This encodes CSPRDGRVNEQFF.

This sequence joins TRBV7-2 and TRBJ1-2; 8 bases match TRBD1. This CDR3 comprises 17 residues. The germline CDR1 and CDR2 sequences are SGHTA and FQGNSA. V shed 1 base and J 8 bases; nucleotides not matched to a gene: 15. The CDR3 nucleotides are TGTGCCAGCAGCTTAGGAGTATGGGCCGGACAGGGAATGGGCTACACCTTC. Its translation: CASSLGVWAGQGMGYTF. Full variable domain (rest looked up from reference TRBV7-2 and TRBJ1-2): GAGVSQSPSNKVTEKGKDVELRCDPISGHTALYWYRQSLGQGLEFLIYFQGNSAPDKSGLPSDRFSAERTGGSVSTLTIQRTQQEDSAVYLCASSLGVWAGQGMGYTFGSGTRLTVV.

The chain's CDR3 is CASSWTGWLDTGELFF. The CDR3 DNA is TGTGCCAGCAGCTGGACAGGGTGGTTGGACACCGGGGAGCTGTTTTTT. The rearrangement joins TRBV11-3 to TRBJ2-2, with 8 positions matching TRBD1. Germline V lookup: CDR1 SGHNT, CDR2 YENEEA. V trimming: 4 bases; J trimming: 3 bases; junction bases outside the gene matches: 7. This CDR3 spans 16 amino acids.

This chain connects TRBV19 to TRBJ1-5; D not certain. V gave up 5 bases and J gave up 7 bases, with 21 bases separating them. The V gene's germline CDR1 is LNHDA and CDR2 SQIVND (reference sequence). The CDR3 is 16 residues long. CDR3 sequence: CASSSPIGREGQPQHF. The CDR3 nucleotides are TGTGCCAGTAGTTCACCTATAGGCCGGGAAGGGCAGCCCCAGCATTTT.

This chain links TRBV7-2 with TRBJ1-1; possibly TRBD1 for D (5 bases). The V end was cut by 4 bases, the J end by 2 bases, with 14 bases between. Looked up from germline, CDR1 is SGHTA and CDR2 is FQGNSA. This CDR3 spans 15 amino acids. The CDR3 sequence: CASSWGRRDNTEAFF. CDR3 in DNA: TGTGCCAGCAGCTGGGGCAGAAGGGATAACACTGAAGCTTTCTTT. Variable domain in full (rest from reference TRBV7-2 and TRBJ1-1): GAGVSQSPSNKVTEKGKDVELRCDPISGHTALYWYRQSLGQGLEFLIYFQGNSAPDKSGLPSDRFSAERTGGSVSTLTIQRTQQEDSAVYLCASSWGRRDNTEAFFGQGTRLTVV.